Here is one T cell receptor (beta chain) with its context. The data were taken from a study of blood T cell repertoires in COVID-19. Source study methods: Amplification with reference gene primers provided the estimates of nucleated cell counts. The assay was immunoSEQ multiplex PCR, and TCRdb's table has in-frame clones only and misses some. Clone size and the V and J calls come from that table; the DNA yielded D and trimming. The data contain roughly 220,000 clones, approximately 81% of them singletons. The sample consisted of peripheral blood. The clonotype comes from a man aged 25 to 45 with active or convalescent COVID-19.

CDR3 protein: CASSPRFIEQFF. CDR3 DNA: TGTGCCAGCAGTCCCAGGTTTATTGAGCAGTTCTTC. This chain connects TRBV27 to TRBJ2-1, with D uncertain. The length of the CDR3 is 12 residues. The V and J ends lost 5 bases and 9 bases respectively, with 11 bases between them. From germline, CDR1 is MNHEY and CDR2 SMNVEV (reference sequence).